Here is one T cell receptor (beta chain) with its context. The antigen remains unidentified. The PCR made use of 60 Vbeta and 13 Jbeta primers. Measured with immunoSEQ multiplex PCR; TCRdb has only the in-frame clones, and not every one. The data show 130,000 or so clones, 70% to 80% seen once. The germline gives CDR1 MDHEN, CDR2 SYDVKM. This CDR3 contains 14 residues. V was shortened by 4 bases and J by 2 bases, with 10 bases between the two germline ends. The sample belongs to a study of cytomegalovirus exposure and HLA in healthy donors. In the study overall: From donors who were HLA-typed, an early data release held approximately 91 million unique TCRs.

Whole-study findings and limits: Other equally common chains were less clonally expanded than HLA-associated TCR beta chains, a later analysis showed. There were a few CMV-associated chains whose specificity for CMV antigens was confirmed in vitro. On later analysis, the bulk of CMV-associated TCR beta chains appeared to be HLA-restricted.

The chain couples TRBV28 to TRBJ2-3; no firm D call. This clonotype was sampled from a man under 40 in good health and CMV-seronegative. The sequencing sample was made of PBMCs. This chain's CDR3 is CASSSGSHTDTQYF. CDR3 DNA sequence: TGTGCCAGCAGTTCCGGGTCCCACACAGATACGCAGTATTTT.